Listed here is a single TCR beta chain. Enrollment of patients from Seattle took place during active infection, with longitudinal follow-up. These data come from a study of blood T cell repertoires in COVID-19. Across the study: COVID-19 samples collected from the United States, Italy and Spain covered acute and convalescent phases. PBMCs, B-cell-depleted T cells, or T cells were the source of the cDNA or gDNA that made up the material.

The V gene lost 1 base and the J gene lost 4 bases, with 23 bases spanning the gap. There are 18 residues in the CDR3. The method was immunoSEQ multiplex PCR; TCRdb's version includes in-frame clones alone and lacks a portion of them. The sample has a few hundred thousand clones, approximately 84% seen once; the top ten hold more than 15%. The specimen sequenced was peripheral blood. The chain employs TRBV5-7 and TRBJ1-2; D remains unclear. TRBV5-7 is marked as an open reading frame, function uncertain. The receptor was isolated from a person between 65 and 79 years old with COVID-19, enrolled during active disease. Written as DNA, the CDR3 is TGTGCCAGCAGCTTGTTGCGGCGGACTCCCGGTGGAATCTATGGCTACACCTTC. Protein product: CASSLLRRTPGGIYGYTF.